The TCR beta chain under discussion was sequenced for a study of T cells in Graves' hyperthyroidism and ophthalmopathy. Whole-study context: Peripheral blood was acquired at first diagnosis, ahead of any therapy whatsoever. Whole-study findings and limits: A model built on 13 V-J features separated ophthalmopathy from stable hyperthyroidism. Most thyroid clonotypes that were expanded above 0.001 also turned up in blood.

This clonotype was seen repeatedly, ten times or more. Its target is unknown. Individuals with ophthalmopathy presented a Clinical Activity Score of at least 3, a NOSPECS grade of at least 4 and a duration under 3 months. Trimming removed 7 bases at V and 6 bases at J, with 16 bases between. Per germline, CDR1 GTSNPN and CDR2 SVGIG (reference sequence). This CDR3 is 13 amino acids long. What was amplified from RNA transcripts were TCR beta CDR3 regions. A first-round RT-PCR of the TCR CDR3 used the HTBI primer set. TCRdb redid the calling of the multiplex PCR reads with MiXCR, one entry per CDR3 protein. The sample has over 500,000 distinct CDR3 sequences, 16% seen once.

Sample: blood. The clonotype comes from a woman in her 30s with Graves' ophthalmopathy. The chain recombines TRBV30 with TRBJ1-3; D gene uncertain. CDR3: CASIRPNENTIYF. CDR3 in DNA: TGTGCCTCCATCAGACCCAATGAAAACACCATATATTTT.